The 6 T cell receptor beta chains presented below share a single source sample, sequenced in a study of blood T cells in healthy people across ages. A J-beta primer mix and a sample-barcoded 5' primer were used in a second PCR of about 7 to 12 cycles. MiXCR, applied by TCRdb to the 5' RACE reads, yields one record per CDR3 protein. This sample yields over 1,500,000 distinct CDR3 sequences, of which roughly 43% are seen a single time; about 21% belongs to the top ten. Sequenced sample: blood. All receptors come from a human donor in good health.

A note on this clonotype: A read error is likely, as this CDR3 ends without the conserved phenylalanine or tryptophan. CDR3: CASSLQGFNTEAFC. Here the CDR3 DNA reads TGTGCCAGCAGTCTACAGGGGTTCAACACTGAAGCTTTCTGT. The rearrangement uses TRBV6-5 and TRBJ1-1; 7 positions agree with TRBD1. This CDR3 region has 14 residues. The V segment lost 5 bases and the J segment 2 bases; nucleotides outside the gene matches: 5. Germline V gives CDR1 MNHEY, CDR2 SVGAGI.

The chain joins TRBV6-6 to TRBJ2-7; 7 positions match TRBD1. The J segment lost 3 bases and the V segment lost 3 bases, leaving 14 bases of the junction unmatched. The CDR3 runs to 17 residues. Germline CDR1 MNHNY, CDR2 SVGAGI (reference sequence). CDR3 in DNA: TGTGCCAGCAGTTATGGGTTGGTATGGGGACAGAGCTACGAGCAGTACTTC. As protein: CASSYGLVWGQSYEQYF.

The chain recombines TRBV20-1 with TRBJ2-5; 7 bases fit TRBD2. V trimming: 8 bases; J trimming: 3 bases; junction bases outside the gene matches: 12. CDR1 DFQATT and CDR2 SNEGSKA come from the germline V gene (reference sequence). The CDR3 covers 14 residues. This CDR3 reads CSTTGGGVEETQYF. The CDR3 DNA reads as TGCAGTACTACAGGTGGGGGGGTAGAAGAGACCCAGTACTTC.

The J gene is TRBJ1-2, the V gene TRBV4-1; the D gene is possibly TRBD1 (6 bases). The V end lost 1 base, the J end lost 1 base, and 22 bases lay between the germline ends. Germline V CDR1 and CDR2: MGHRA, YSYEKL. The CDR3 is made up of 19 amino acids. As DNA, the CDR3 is TGCGCCAGCAGCCAAGGGAAGGACCCGCGGGACAAGTATAACTATGGCTACACCTTC. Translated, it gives CASSQGKDPRDKYNYGYTF.

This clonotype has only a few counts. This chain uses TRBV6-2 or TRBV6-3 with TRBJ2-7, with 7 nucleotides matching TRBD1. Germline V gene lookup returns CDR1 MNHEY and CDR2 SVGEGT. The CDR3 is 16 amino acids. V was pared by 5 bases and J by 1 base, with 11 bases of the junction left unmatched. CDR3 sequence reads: CASSTWGHRGSYEQYF. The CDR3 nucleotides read TGTGCCAGCAGTACTTGGGGACACAGGGGATCCTACGAGCAGTACTTC.

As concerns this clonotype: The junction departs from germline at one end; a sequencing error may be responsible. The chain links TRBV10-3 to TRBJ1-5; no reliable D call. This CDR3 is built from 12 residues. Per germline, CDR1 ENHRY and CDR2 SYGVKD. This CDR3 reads CAINESTQPQHF. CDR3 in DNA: TGTGCCATCAATGAGTCGACTCAGCCCCAGCATTTT.